Listed below are T cell receptor beta chains from one sample, sequenced in a study of cytomegalovirus exposure and HLA in healthy donors. Sequencing was performed with immunoSEQ multiplex PCR; in TCRdb, only in-frame clones are kept and a portion is missing. The data contain some 150,000 clones, 79% of them singletons. The sequencing input was PBMCs. All receptors come from a man in his fifties or sixties in good health and CMV-seropositive. CDR3s include the opening cysteine and the closing phenylalanine or tryptophan. D genes are given only for firm matches. Rows give clone size only sometimes, using once, few, many, or a class for an expanded clone.

size,V,D,J,DNA,CDR3
NA,TRBV19,TRBD1,TRBJ2-6,TGTGCCAGTAGCGGGCCGGGACAGGGAGGTGGGGCCAACGTCCTGACTTTC,CASSGPGQGGGANVLTF
NA,TRBV15,NA,TRBJ2-2,TGTGCCACCAGCAGATCTCTAAGGGGTACAGAGGACACCGGGGAGCTGTTTTTT,CATSRSLRGTEDTGELFF
NA,TRBV9,TRBD2,TRBJ2-1,TGTGCCAGCAGCCTAGCGGAGCGCTCCTACAATGAGCAGTTCTTC,CASSLAERSYNEQFF
NA,TRBV5-1,NA,TRBJ1-3,TGCGCCAGCAGCTTGGCTGAGGCCGGGGGAAACACCATATATTTT,CASSLAEAGGNTIYF
NA,TRBV5-4,TRBD2,TRBJ2-1,TGTGCCAGCAGCTTGAGGGCTAGCGGGCAGTACAATGAGCAGTTCTTC,CASSLRASGQYNEQFF
once,TRBV10-2,TRBD2,TRBJ2-3,TGCGCCAGCTCGTTCCAATTAGCGGGAGTTTCAGATACGCAGTATTTT,CASSFQLAGVSDTQYF
NA,TRBV6-1,TRBD2,TRBJ2-7,TGTGCCAGCAGTGATTCCAGCGCGGGAGGTGGAGAGCAGTACTTC,CASSDSSAGGGEQYF
NA,TRBV18,NA,TRBJ1-2,TGTGCCAGCTCACCACCTAACACAGACCTGGGCTACACCTTC,CASSPPNTDLGYTF
NA,TRBV2,NA,TRBJ2-1,TGTGCCAGCAGTGATACAGCGGCGAGAGGCGCCTACAATGAGCAGTTCTTC,CASSDTAARGAYNEQFF
NA,TRBV30,NA,TRBJ2-1,TGTGCCTGGAGTCTCCGGGCCGGGGCCTACAATGAGCAGTTCTTC,CAWSLRAGAYNEQFF
few,TRBV30,TRBD1,TRBJ1-4,TGTGCCTGGAGTGTACTGACAGGGGTAGGACTGTTTTTT,CAWSVLTGVGLFF
NA,TRBV5-8,TRBD2,TRBJ2-1,TGTGCCAGCAGCTCTCCCCTTAGCGGGAGGGAGTACAATGAGCAGTTCTTC,CASSSPLSGREYNEQFF
NA,TRBV28,NA,TRBJ2-2,TGTGCCAGCAGCCGACAGGACACCGGGGAGCTGTTTTTT,CASSRQDTGELFF
NA,TRBV2,TRBD1,TRBJ1-4,TGTGCCCTACGGGACAGGGGCATTAATGAAAAACTGTTTTTT,CALRDRGINEKLFF
few,TRBV27,TRBD1,TRBJ2-7,TGTGCCAGCAGCCGGGACAGTTACTCCTACGAGCAGTACTTC,CASSRDSYSYEQYF
NA,TRBV28,TRBD1,TRBJ1-1,TGTGCCAGCAGTTCGCCGGGACAGGGTGCTGAAGCTTTCTTT,CASSSPGQGAEAFF
NA,TRBV2,NA,TRBJ1-5,TGTGCCAGCAATGGACAGCGCAATCAGCCCCAGCATTTT,CASNGQRNQPQHF
NA,TRBV7-9,TRBD1,TRBJ2-3,TGTGCCAGCAGCCCGCGCACTTGGACAGGGCAGGATACGCAGTATTTT,CASSPRTWTGQDTQYF
NA,TRBV11-2,NA,TRBJ1-5,TGTGCCAGCAGCTTAGGACAGTTTGGCAATCAGCCCCAGCATTTT,CASSLGQFGNQPQHF
NA,TRBV27,TRBD2,TRBJ2-1,TGTGCCAGCAGTACCCGGGGGCTAGCGGGAGCTTATGAGCAGTTCTTC,CASSTRGLAGAYEQFF
NA,TRBV29-1,TRBD1,TRBJ2-7,TGCAGCGTTGATCGGCAGGAGCGGACAGGGGTTCACCATACTCAGGACGAGCAGTACTTC,CSVDRQERTGVHHTQDEQYF
NA,TRBV4-2,TRBD1,TRBJ2-7,TGTGCCAGCAGCCAAGGAGGGACAGGGACCTACGAGCAGTACTTC,CASSQGGTGTYEQYF
NA,TRBV7-9,TRBD2,TRBJ2-3,TGTGCCAGCACCAAGGGACTGACTAGCGGGAGAGAGGATACGCAGTATTTT,CASTKGLTSGREDTQYF
NA,TRBV16,TRBD1,TRBJ1-5,TGTGCCAGCAGCCAATCACAGGGGGGTCAGCCCCAGCATTTT,CASSQSQGGQPQHF
NA,TRBV10-1,NA,TRBJ2-5,TGCGCCAGCACCAGAATACAGGAGACCCAGTACTTC,CASTRIQETQYF
NA,TRBV6-5,NA,TRBJ1-2,TGTGCCAGCAGTTACTCTCCCGGGTTAATATATGGCTACACCTTC,CASSYSPGLIYGYTF
once,TRBV2,TRBD1,TRBJ2-7,TGTGCCAGCAGAGGGGACAGGTATGAGCAGTACTTC,CASRGDRYEQYF
NA,TRBV6-6,NA,TRBJ1-3,TGTGCCAGCAGTTACGACAGTTCCTCTGGAAACACCATATATTTT,CASSYDSSSGNTIYF
NA,TRBV19,TRBD1,TRBJ2-7,TGTGCCAGTGGACCCAGGGGGAAGTCCTACGAGCAGTACTTC,CASGPRGKSYEQYF
NA,TRBV13,NA,TRBJ1-6,TGTGCCAGCGTGCAACGCGGTTTGTCACCCCTCCACTTT,CASVQRGLSPLHF
NA,TRBV5-4,TRBD1,TRBJ1-2,TGTGCCAGCAGACTGGGACAGGGGGCTGGCTACACCTTC,CASRLGQGAGYTF
NA,TRBV5-1,TRBD1,TRBJ1-2,TGCGCCAGCAGCCTTCAAGGGGGCGCAGGCGGCTACACCTTC,CASSLQGGAGGYTF
NA,TRBV6-1,NA,TRBJ1-1,TGTGCCAGCAGTGGCCCCGGGGGGCGCTTTACTGAAGCTTTCTTT,CASSGPGGRFTEAFF
NA,TRBV6-1,TRBD1,TRBJ1-2,TGTGCCAGCAGTTCCAGGACAGGCAACGGCTACACCTTC,CASSSRTGNGYTF
NA,TRBV6-5,TRBD1,TRBJ1-2,TGTGCCACCTACAGGGGGCAAGCCTATGGCTACACCTTC,CATYRGQAYGYTF
NA,TRBV5-5,TRBD2,TRBJ2-1,TGTGCCAGCAGCTTGTCCCCCCTAGCGGAGGAGCAGTTCTTC,CASSLSPLAEEQFF
NA,TRBV28,TRBD2,TRBJ2-5,TGTGCCAGCAGTCCGAGGACTAGCGGTGGAGAGACCCAGTACTTC,CASSPRTSGGETQYF
NA,TRBV6-5,TRBD1,TRBJ1-4,TGTGCCAGCAGTCTCCGGGACAGATGGGAAAAACTGTTTTTT,CASSLRDRWEKLFF